Presented here are 7 T cell receptor beta chains from one specimen sequenced in a study of tumor T cells in aggressive B-cell lymphoma. The table came from immunoSEQ multiplex PCR; TCRdb's copy has only in-frame clones and leaves some out. Seen here are about 9,000 clones, around 84% observed once, and the top ten hold 3% to 4%. The sequenced material came from tumor tissue. The receptors here all came from an adult with diffuse large B cell lymphoma.

The chain links TRBV19 to TRBJ2-5, with a possible D match to TRBD2 (5 bases). The germline V and J ends were trimmed by 7 bases and 5 bases, with 14 bases remaining between them. Germline values: CDR1 LNHDA, CDR2 SQIVND (reference sequence). The CDR3 has 13 residues. The CDR3 nucleotides read TGTGCCAGTAAGGTGCGGGTAGGGGAGACCCAGTACTTC. Protein product: CASKVRVGETQYF.

This chain joins TRBV6-5 and TRBJ1-1; D is unresolved. Trimming removed 5 bases at V and 8 bases at J, with 15 bases between. The germline gives CDR1 MNHEY, CDR2 SVGAGI. The CDR3 totals 13 residues. The CDR3, as DNA: TGTGCCAGCAGTCCTGGTAGAGTGTGGGAAGCTTTCTTT. Residues: CASSPGRVWEAFF.

This clone has just one count. The rearrangement joins TRBV5-6 to TRBJ2-1, with D maybe TRBD2 (6 bases). The CDR3 sequence is 14 residues long. The V and J ends lost 6 bases and 16 bases respectively, with 26 bases between them. The germline gives CDR1 SGHDT, CDR2 YYEEEE. CDR3 nucleotides: TGTGCCAGCACCGCCCCCGCGGAGGGCCTACTCCTATTCTTC. Amino acids: CASTAPAEGLLLFF.

The V and J genes are TRBV28 and TRBJ2-1, with 8 positions matching TRBD1. Germline CDR1 reads MDHEN; CDR2 reads SYDVKM. This CDR3 has 17 amino acids. The J segment lost 5 bases and the V segment lost 6 bases, leaving 15 bases of the junction unmatched. The CDR3 bases are TGTGCCAGCAGATATACGGCCCGGACAGGGAGTAACAATGAGCAGTTCTTC. Translation: CASRYTARTGSNNEQFF.

The chain has TRBV7-2 and TRBJ2-7; 9 nucleotides match TRBD1. CDR1 and CDR2 from the germline V gene are SGHTA and FQGNSA. J lost 5 bases, V lost 1 base, and 9 bases had no gene match. This CDR3 contains 16 residues. CDR3 amino acids: CASSLGRDRVRNEQYF. The CDR3 coding sequence is TGTGCCAGCAGCTTAGGAAGGGACAGGGTGAGAAACGAGCAGTACTTC. Full variable domain (rest looked up from reference TRBV7-2 and TRBJ2-7): GAGVSQSPSNKVTEKGKDVELRCDPISGHTALYWYRQSLGQGLEFLIYFQGNSAPDKSGLPSDRFSAERTGGSVSTLTIQRTQQEDSAVYLCASSLGRDRVRNEQYFGPGTRLTVT.

This clone was observed a few times. The chain has TRBV7-9 and TRBJ2-1; D is undetermined. The CDR3 covers 19 residues. Trimming stripped 5 bases from V and 3 bases from J, with 26 bases between. Germline V gene lookup returns CDR1 SEHNR and CDR2 FQNEAQ (reference sequence). This chain's CDR3 is CASSSLSRIRGSLYNEQFF. The CDR3 nucleotides read TGTGCCAGCAGCAGCCTCTCGAGAATAAGAGGCTCCCTCTACAATGAGCAGTTCTTC.

This rearrangement joins TRBV19 to TRBJ1-1; 7 positions agree with TRBD1. Germline CDR1 reads LNHDA; CDR2 reads SQIVND (reference sequence). The V segment lost 8 bases and the J segment 2 bases; nucleotides outside the gene matches: 5. The CDR3 is made up of 13 amino acids. The CDR3 DNA follows: TGTGCCAGTGCGGCAGGGGGAAACACTGAAGCTTTCTTT. Its translation: CASAAGGNTEAFF. The variable domain in full, completed from reference TRBV19 and TRBJ1-1, reads DGGITQSPKYLFRKEGQNVTLSCEQNLNHDAMYWYRQDPGQGLRLIYYSQIVNDFQKGDIAEGYSVSREKKESFPLTVTSAQKNPTAFYLCASAAGGNTEAFFGQGTRLTVV.